What follows describes a single T cell receptor (beta chain). Antigen specificity is unknown. This CDR3 has 15 residues. The ends lost 6 bases at V and 5 bases at J; junction bases unmatched: 12. CDR1 is DFQATT and CDR2 is SNEGSKA in the germline V gene (reference sequence). TCRdb itself ran the 5' RACE reads through MiXCR, one entry per CDR3 protein. The repertoire holds roughly 310,000 distinct CDR3 sequences, 8.7% seen once, with 15% to 20% in the top ten. The source of the sample is a study of T cells after yellow fever vaccination. Study overall: Some fractions had low cell numbers, and these were prepared with SMART-Seq v4 Ultra Low Input. Study results and limitations: Subsequent to the booster, the majority of primary-vaccination clones reappeared (roughly 95% CD4, about 90% CD8). Contamination of FACS-sorted repertoires by abundant clonotypes from the bulk population could occur. It was the secondary response that reached its peak faster, day 5 versus 15, but it was weaker.

This clonotype was sampled from a man aged 18 to 35 who received the YFV17D yellow fever vaccine. This rearrangement joins TRBV20-1 to TRBJ2-5, with 10 bases identical to TRBD1. The sample in question was PBMCs, obtained on the day of the first yellow fever vaccination. CDR3 DNA: TGCAGTGCAAGCACCGGGACAGGGGCTTCGGAGACCCAGTACTTC. Translating gives CSASTGTGASETQYF.